This T cell receptor (beta chain) was captured in a study of radiation and T cells in renal cell carcinoma (dated by TCRdb to 2019 to 2021). Study-level background: Samples came from a clinical trial, in which primary renal cell carcinomas received 15 Gy stereotactic body radiation therapy followed by nephrectomy 4 weeks later. In the approximately 53 samples combined, several million unique CDR3 nucleotide sequences were found, encoding roughly 2,500,000 unique CDR3 amino acid sequences. TCR beta sequencing covered around 50 samples in total, comprising about 26 tumors and roughly 27 peripheral blood samples.

V loses 3 bases of germline sequence and J loses 4 bases, and the interval between the two ends is 15 bases. The CDR3 holds 15 amino acids from the cysteine to the phenylalanine. Just CDR3 DNA is preserved here, 45 bases in frame from base 1. Sequences KGHSH (CDR1) and LQKENI (CDR2) are obtained from the germline V gene. Findings and caveats that apply to the study as a whole: The single-armed trial design could not address effects of radiation dose or scheduling on the TCR repertoire. No pretreatment tumor biopsies were available, so the baseline intratumoral presence of clonotypes could not be determined. Tracking of blood repertoire dynamics stopped at about 4 weeks after treatment, with no follow-up past that point. In blood, the top tumor clonotypes increased between baseline and 2 weeks post-radiation and then shrank by 4 weeks, which suggests that tumor-resident clones expanded only transiently.

The time point label for this specimen denotes: blood 2 weeks post-SBRT. Sample treatment or condition, as interpreted from the label and publication: 15 Gy SBRT to primary tumor, nephrectomy 4 weeks later. To follow tumor-enriched clonotypes, serial peripheral blood was collected from radiation-treated patients at baseline and at 2 weeks and 4 weeks after SBRT. All patients had renal cell carcinoma with clear cell pathology. Genomic DNA for TCR sequencing was prepared using the QIAamp DNA Blood Mini Kit (Qiagen). The analyses included just those samples that passed every quality control check. Following the manufacturer's recommendations, the immunoSEQ kit was used to generate TCR beta libraries from genomic DNA. To prepare the libraries, a first multiplex PCR with proprietary primers was run, followed by a second PCR that added unique barcodes, and a bead cleanup was done after each round. Each sample batch included a kit-provided positive control reaction and a negative control reaction. The final libraries underwent checking on an Agilent 4200 TapeStation D1000 ScreenTape, volumetric pooling, and quantification by qPCR. Sequencing was performed on an Illumina NextSeq500 with a MidOutput 150-cycle cartridge, and 156 Read1 and 15 Index1 cycles were run with kit custom primers. The pooled library was loaded at around 1 pM, and roughly 20% PhiX control was spiked in. The authors processed their data as follows. Vendor-processed data were analyzed in R, with a clonotype defined as all T cells sharing the same CDR3 nucleotide sequence. In the clone abundance analyses, frequencies were normalized to the 10,000 most abundant clones in each sample. Before analysis, public T cell clones were removed, and these numbered fewer than six per sample on average. An abundance difference of at least 32-fold between compartments was the criterion for calling clonotypes tumor-enriched or baseline blood-enriched. A beta-binomial differential abundance model was used to identify clonotypes that were expanded or contracted between blood time points. The Baroni-Urbani and Buser coefficient was used to measure tumor-blood repertoire similarity, and groups were compared with two-tailed Wilcoxon tests in R. The table was pulled from immuneACCESS by TCRdb, which kept in-frame rearrangements only. Such tables lose some clones; where checked, under half of the loss comes from unresolved V genes, and the rest has no known cause. That table gives V, J and clone size, and the DNA gave D and trimming. The sample data list about 130,000 clones, and roughly four fifths of these were observed just once. The top ten clones comprise roughly 6% of the sample.

Turning to this clone: This clone's antigen is unknown. The input lacks base qualities; no much larger clone sits a single base away.

This chain joins TRBV18 to TRBJ1-1, with TRBD1 perhaps the D gene, on 6 matching bases. The material was blood, obtained from a patient whose treatment included radiotherapy and nephrectomy. This TCR was sampled from a man aged 50 to 59 with renal cell carcinoma. The DNA sequence follows: TGTGCCAGCTCACCTTCTCGCAGGGGCGCCACTGAAGCTTTCTTT. It translates as CASSPSRRGATEAFF.